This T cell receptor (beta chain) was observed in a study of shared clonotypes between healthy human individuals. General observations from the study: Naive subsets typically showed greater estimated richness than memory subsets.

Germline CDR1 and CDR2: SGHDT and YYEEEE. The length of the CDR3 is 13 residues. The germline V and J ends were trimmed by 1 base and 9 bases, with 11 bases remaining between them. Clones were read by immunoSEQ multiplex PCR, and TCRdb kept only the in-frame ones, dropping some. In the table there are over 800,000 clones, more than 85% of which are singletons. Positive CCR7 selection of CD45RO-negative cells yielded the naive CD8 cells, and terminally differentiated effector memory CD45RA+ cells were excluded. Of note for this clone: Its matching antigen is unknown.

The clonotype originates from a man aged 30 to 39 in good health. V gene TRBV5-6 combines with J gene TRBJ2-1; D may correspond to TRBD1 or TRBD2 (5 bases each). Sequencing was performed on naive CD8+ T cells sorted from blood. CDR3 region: CASSLFGGVEQFF. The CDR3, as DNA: TGTGCCAGCAGCTTGTTTGGGGGAGTTGAGCAGTTCTTC.